The source of this T cell receptor (beta chain) is a study of CXCR3-negative and CXCR3-positive naive CD8 T cells (dated by TCRdb to the late 2010s). With regard to the full study: In total, roughly 150 million TRB reads were obtained, or roughly 1.5 +/- 0.3 million reads per library. Data from roughly eleven donors, pooled across two independent experiments, went into the diversity and physicochemical repertoire analyses. For the TRBV-TRBJ cluster analysis, the naive subsets came from 5 donors, while the memory cells came from 3 donors. Study-level results and caveats: Repertoire diversity was comparably high in both naive subsets but much lower in memory CD8+ T cells. Freshly isolated PBMCs were used for most assays because CXCR3 expression went down partially after cryopreservation. Within the same donor, TRBV-TRBJ usage looked similar between naive CXCR3-negative and CXCR3-positive cells, but memory cells had distinct patterns. Because surface CD5, which is linked to self-reactivity in mice, was comparable between the naive subsets, TCR interaction strength was also inferred from TRB CDR3 physicochemical properties. Compared with CXCR3-negative naive cells, CXCR3-positive naive cells had TRB CDR3s with higher hydrophobicity (lower Kidera factor 4), lower energy, and higher strength and volume indices.

The sequencing machine was a NextSeq 550. The Human TCR Profiling Kit (MiLaboratory) was used to make UMI-labeled 5' RACE TRB cDNA libraries. The full amount of extracted RNA was used for cDNA synthesis, and the full amount of resulting cDNA was used for PCR amplification. Libraries were prepared in parallel with an identical number of PCR cycles. For the original study's pipeline: With a requirement of at least two reads per UMI, MIGEC and MiXCR extracted about 52,000 +/- 9,100 unique UMI-labeled TRB cDNA molecules per library. On average, about 40,000 +/- 10,000 functional in-frame TRB CDR3 nucleotide clonotypes lacking stop codons were found per library. After each sample was downsampled to 5000 UMI-labeled TRB molecules, VDJtools was used to calculate diversity metrics such as normalized Shannon-Wiener and Chao1. VDJtools computed clonotype-size-weighted physicochemical properties of the central five CDR3 residues: interaction energy, strength, volume and Kidera factor 4. TCRdb reprocessed the reads, and each CDR3 protein sequence is entered once, without DNA. TCRdb's processing, not the authors' own work, is the source of the V and J calls. The table held for this sample gives some 140,000 distinct CDR3 sequences. Jointly, the top ten make up roughly 0.39% of the sample.

Note on this clonotype: The specificity of this receptor is unknown.

The CDR3, from cysteine to phenylalanine, totals 14 residues. Only the protein sequence is given. CDR1 MDHEN and CDR2 SYDVKM are derived from the germline V gene. For each CD8+ T cell subset, flow sorting was done in triplicate, and 300,000 to 350,000 cells per subset went directly into RLT lysis buffer. To keep memory contaminants out, a stringent definition of naive CD8+ T cells was applied: CD45RO-CCR7+CD27+CD95-. Standard density gradient centrifugation was used to isolate peripheral blood mononuclear cells from buffy coats. A FACSAria III was used to flow-sort naive CXCR3-negative and CXCR3-positive CD8+ T cells. Total RNA was extracted from sorted cells using an RNeasy Mini Kit.

This sequence uses TRBV28 and TRBJ1-5; the TRBD1 assignment by TCRdb is unverifiable without DNA. The specimen sequenced was naive CXCR3+ CD8+ T cells from blood. The cell subset or site label for this specimen denotes: CD45RO-CCR7+CD27+CD95- naive CD8+ T cells expressing CXCR3 (TNR3+). The origin of this receptor is a human donor in good health. Some clones in this sample may be carry-over from other donors' samples. The CDR3 in this case is CASSSEGGNQPQHF.